A single sample gave rise to the 10 T cell receptor beta chains below, sequenced in a study of early T cells in non-severe SARS-CoV-2 infection. TCRdb re-called the 5' RACE reads through MiXCR, storing one row per CDR3 protein. The sample shows tens of thousands of distinct CDR3 sequences, roughly 11% of them seen only once. Sequencing input: whole blood. These receptors all come from an adult who was a healthcare worker with PCR-confirmed SARS-CoV-2 infection or an uninfected control (not recorded which).

This clonotype was observed a handful of times. The chain carries TRBV20-1 and TRBJ2-7, with D possibly matching TRBD2 (5 bases). The germline gives CDR1 DFQATT, CDR2 SNEGSKA (reference sequence). Trimming pared 3 bases from V and 6 bases from J, leaving 12 bases between. The CDR3 covers 12 residues. CDR3 loop: CSASPPGSEQYF. The DNA of the CDR3 is TGCAGTGCTAGTCCCCCGGGAAGCGAGCAGTACTTC.

This clonotype was seen a few times. V gene TRBV29-1 combines with J gene TRBJ1-2; TRBD1 aligns across 7 bases. Germline V CDR1 and CDR2: SQVTM, ANQGSEA. The CDR3 runs 12 residues. Trimming cost V 3 bases and J 2 bases; bases outside gene matches: 0. This CDR3 is CSVEDRNYGYTF. The CDR3 DNA sequence: TGCAGCGTTGAGGACAGGAACTATGGCTACACCTTC.

The rearrangement joins TRBV7-8 to TRBJ2-7; the match to TRBD1 covers 9 bases. This CDR3 is 15 amino acids long. Germline V CDR1 and CDR2: SGHVS, FQNEAQ. Trimming removed 3 bases from V and 3 bases from J; junction bases left unmatched: 6. CDR3 DNA sequence: TGTGCCAGCAGCTTGATCCAGGGACAGGGCTACGAGCAGTACTTC. Translation gives CASSLIQGQGYEQYF. Looking up the rest from reference TRBV7-8 and TRBJ2-7 gives the full variable domain: GAGVSQSPRYKVAKRGQDVALRCDPISGHVSLFWYQQALGQGPEFLTYFQNEAQLDKSGLPSDRFFAERPEGSVSTLKIQRTQQEDSAVYLCASSLIQGQGYEQYFGPGTRLTVT.

V and J are TRBV29-1 and TRBJ1-1; TRBD1 aligns across 8 bases. There are 13 residues in the CDR3. Germline V CDR1 and CDR2: SQVTM, ANQGSEA. V was clipped by 6 bases and J by 2 bases; unmatched bases: 5. Here the CDR3 DNA reads TGCAGCGTCCGGGACAGGATCAACACTGAAGCTTTCTTT. This translates into CSVRDRINTEAFF.

In this sample, this clonotype turned up many times. The chain combines TRBV12-3 or TRBV12-4 with TRBJ2-3, with TRBD2 matching 7 bases. CDR3 length equals 16 residues. The J segment lost 7 bases and the V segment lost 1 base, leaving 11 bases of the junction unmatched. CDR3 sequence reads: CASSLGLAAVGNTQYF. The CDR3 nucleotides read TGTGCCAGCAGTTTAGGGCTAGCGGCTGTCGGGAATACGCAGTATTTT.

This clonotype was seen a handful of times. This chain uses TRBV11-1 with TRBJ2-1; TRBD2 aligns across 14 bases. The CDR3 contains 16 residues. CDR1 is SGHAT and CDR2 is FQDESV in the germline V gene (reference sequence). V trimming: 5 bases; J trimming: 6 bases; junction bases outside the gene matches: 6. CDR3 nucleotides: TGTGCCAGCAGCACCGGACTAGCGGGAGGTGGCAATGAGCAGTTCTTC. This sequence encodes CASSTGLAGGGNEQFF.

This clonotype was seen a few times. V is TRBV2 and J is TRBJ2-5, with D maybe TRBD2 (5 bases). The CDR3 extends over 14 amino acids. Trimming took 6 bases from V and 4 from J, leaving 15 bases between them. Germline values: CDR1 SNHLY, CDR2 FYNNEI. The CDR3 coding sequence is TGTGCCAGCAGACTACTAGTTACGGCAGAGACCCAGTACTTC. It encodes CASRLLVTAETQYF.

The rearrangement links TRBV20-1 to TRBJ1-4; D remains unclear. CDR1 is DFQATT and CDR2 is SNEGSKA in the germline V gene (reference sequence). With 3 bases removed from V and 5 bases from J, the gap between germline ends came to 22 bases. The CDR3 consists of 17 residues. CDR3 loop: CSARPRGTRPGNEKLFF. In nucleotides, the CDR3 is TGCAGTGCTAGGCCCCGGGGAACGAGGCCGGGGAATGAAAAACTGTTTTTT.

The sample holds many counts of this clonotype. The genes are TRBV5-4 and TRBJ2-1, with 11 bases lining up with TRBD1. Trimming removed 4 bases from V and 8 bases from J; junction bases left unmatched: 5. The CDR3 runs to 14 residues. The germline V gene encodes CDR1 SGHNT and CDR2 YYREEE (reference sequence). The CDR3: CASSGDRGYHEQFF. In DNA, the CDR3 is TGTGCCAGCAGCGGGGACAGGGGGTATCATGAGCAGTTCTTC.

The CDR3 here is CASTLSIGKYQETQYF. In DNA, the CDR3 is TGTGCCAGCACCCTCTCAATAGGGAAATACCAAGAGACCCAGTACTTC. V is TRBV6-1 and J is TRBJ2-5; no firm D call. Per the germline V gene, CDR1 is MNHNS and CDR2 is SASEGT. The germline V and J ends were trimmed by 7 bases and 0 bases, with 18 bases remaining between them. The CDR3 consists of 16 residues.